The present T cell receptor beta chain was sequenced within a study of blood T cells in healthy people across ages. Then a second PCR, running roughly 6 to 12 cycles, was carried out with a sample-barcoded 5' primer and a J-beta primer mix. MiXCR, run by TCRdb on the 5' RACE reads, gives a single entry per CDR3 protein. The sample has some 1,500,000 distinct CDR3 sequences; 42% are singletons. V was clipped by 6 bases and J by 0 bases, with 12 bases between them. The CDR3 runs to 15 residues. Germline-derived CDR1 and CDR2 are MDHEN and SYDVKM. The sequencing sample was made of blood. V and J are TRBV28 and TRBJ2-1, with D possibly matching TRBD2 (6 bases). The origin of this receptor is a woman in her late teens or twenties in good health. The CDR3 loop is CASRPTSLSYNEQFF. In DNA, the CDR3 is TGTGCCAGCAGACCGACTAGTCTCTCCTACAATGAGCAGTTCTTC.